A single sample is the source of the 14 T cell receptor beta chains below, sequenced in a study of blood T cell repertoires in COVID-19. Clones were read by immunoSEQ multiplex PCR, and TCRdb kept only the in-frame ones, dropping some. The sample lists hundreds of thousands of clones, approximately 86% occurring once. The material sequenced was PBMCs or T cells enriched from blood (not recorded which). These receptors were collected from a woman aged 25 to 39 who had recovered from COVID-19.

The rearrangement links TRBV7-3 to TRBJ2-3; D is uncertain. V lost 4 bases and J lost 7, with 24 bases in between. The CDR3 is 17 residues long. CDR1 is SGHTA and CDR2 is FQGTGA in the germline V gene. In DNA, the CDR3 is TGTGCCAGCAGCTCCCCAGTTTGGTATCGTGTGGTGTATACGCAGTATTTT. Protein product: CASSSPVWYRVVYTQYF. The whole variable domain, remainder taken from reference TRBV7-3 and TRBJ2-3, is GAGVSQTPSNKVTEKGKYVELRCDPISGHTALYWYRQSLGQGPEFLIYFQGTGAADDSGLPNDRFFAVRPEGSVSTLKIQRTERGDSAVYLCASSSPVWYRVVYTQYFGPGTRLTVL.

The V gene is TRBV7-9, the J gene TRBJ1-4, with D perhaps matching TRBD1 (6 bases). Trimming removed 1 base from V and 8 bases from J, with 11 bases in between. The CDR3 runs 14 residues. Germline CDR1 is SEHNR and CDR2 is FQNEAQ (reference sequence). The CDR3 DNA reads as TGTGCCAGCAGCTTAGACAGGGTTGAAGAAAAACTGTTTTTT. Protein product: CASSLDRVEEKLFF.

This chain connects TRBV10-1 to TRBJ1-3; 8 bases are shared with TRBD1. Germline lookup yields CDR1 WNHNN and CDR2 SYGVQD (reference sequence). This CDR3 has 18 amino acids. With V trimmed by 4 bases and J by 0 bases, 11 bases remained unmatched. CDR3 bases: TGCGCCAGCAGTGGACCCCCCGAGACAGGGGCCTCTGGAAACACCATATATTTT. Protein: CASSGPPETGASGNTIYF.

The chain has TRBV7-3 and TRBJ2-5; 9 bases agree with TRBD1. There are 15 residues in the CDR3. The V gene end was trimmed by 4 bases and the J gene end by 9 bases; junction bases not matched to a gene: 12. Germline V gene data show CDR1 as SGHTA and CDR2 as FQGTGA. This chain's CDR3 is CASSSTGGAEKAQYF. CDR3 coding DNA: TGTGCCAGCAGCTCGACAGGGGGGGCAGAGAAGGCCCAGTACTTC.

CDR3 amino acids: CASSSTGTGAPSNQPQHF. In DNA form, the CDR3 reads TGTGCCAGCAGCTCAACCGGGACAGGGGCCCCTAGCAATCAGCCCCAGCATTTT. This chain joins TRBV5-4 and TRBJ1-5, with 10 bases lining up with TRBD1. Germline assignment: CDR1 SGHNT and CDR2 YYREEE (reference sequence). V lost 3 bases and J lost 0; bases outside the gene matches: 9. The CDR3 runs 18 residues. The full variable domain, rest sourced from reference TRBV5-4 and TRBJ1-5, is ETGVTQSPTHLIKTRGQQVTLRCSSQSGHNTVSWYQQALGQGPQFIFQYYREEENGRGNFPPRFSGLQFPNYSSELNVNALELDDSALYLCASSSTGTGAPSNQPQHFGDGTRLSIL.

Notes on this clone: One end of the junction fails to match germline, which may point to a read error. The chain employs TRBV6-5 and TRBJ1-2; TRBD1 aligns across 7 bases. Per germline, CDR1 MNHEY and CDR2 SVGAGI. This CDR3 has 14 residues. The CDR3 reads CASSYSGTVYGYTF. The CDR3 DNA sequence: TGTGCCAGCAGCTACTCCGGGACAGTCTATGGCTACACCTTC.

This chain joins TRBV27 and TRBJ1-6; D perhaps matches TRBD1 (5 bases). Trimming pared 3 bases from V and 6 bases from J, leaving 9 bases between. The germline CDR1 and CDR2 sequences are MNHEY and SMNVEV (reference sequence). The CDR3 extends over 14 amino acids. CDR3: CASSFRAPNSPLHF. CDR3 in DNA: TGTGCCAGCAGTTTCAGGGCTCCTAATTCACCCCTCCACTTT.

V gene TRBV11-3 combines with J gene TRBJ1-2; TRBD1 might be the D (5 bases). Trimming stripped 2 bases from V and 8 bases from J, with 12 bases between. CDR3 length equals 13 residues. Germline CDR1 SGHNT, CDR2 YENEEA. CDR3 loop: CASSLFKRGGYTF. In DNA, the CDR3 is TGTGCCAGCAGCTTATTCAAGCGGGGGGGCTACACCTTC.

V and J are TRBV14 and TRBJ1-6, with TRBD1 identical over 7 bases. The CDR3 loop spans 15 amino acids. V shed 6 bases, J shed 9 bases, and the junction held 11 bases outside the gene matches. Germline values: CDR1 SGHDN, CDR2 FVKESK. The CDR3 DNA follows: TGTGCCAGCAGTCTGACAGGGCCCTGGAGTTCACCCCTCCACTTT. Translation gives CASSLTGPWSSPLHF. Complete variable domain (other parts from reference TRBV14 and TRBJ1-6): EAGVTQFPSHSVIEKGQTVTLRCDPISGHDNLYWYRRVMGKEIKFLLHFVKESKQDESGMPNNRFLAERTGGTYSTLKVQPAELEDSGVYFCASSLTGPWSSPLHFGNGTRLTVT.

V and J are TRBV12-3 or TRBV12-4 and TRBJ1-2; no firm D call. The length of the CDR3 is 13 residues. Trimming removed 3 bases from V and 2 bases from J, with 7 bases in between. CDR3 protein: CASSFPMNYGYTF. The CDR3 DNA follows: TGTGCCAGCAGTTTTCCCATGAACTATGGCTACACCTTC.

The genes are TRBV5-1 and TRBJ1-4, with unresolved D. CDR1 is SGHRS, CDR2 YFSETQ, per germline. Trimming took off 2 bases at V and 0 bases at J, with 20 bases between the two ends. The CDR3 loop spans 19 amino acids. The CDR3 here is CASSFDLMAPGTTNEKLFF. DNA of the CDR3: TGCGCCAGCAGCTTCGACTTAATGGCCCCGGGAACAACTAATGAAAAACTGTTTTTT.

The chain has TRBV4-3 and TRBJ2-7, with D uncertain. This CDR3 comprises 15 residues. The germline gives CDR1 LGHNA, CDR2 YSLEER. Trimming removed 4 bases at V and 0 bases at J, with 13 bases between. CDR3 protein: CASSLYFLPSYEQYF. The CDR3 nucleotides are TGCGCCAGCAGCCTGTACTTCCTCCCCTCCTACGAGCAGTACTTC.

This chain connects TRBV9 to TRBJ1-1; TRBD1 aligns across 8 bases. The CDR3 is 15 residues long. The germline V gene has CDR1 SGDLS and CDR2 YYNGEE. Losses at the gene ends were 3 bases for V and 1 base for J; bases not matched to a gene: 5. The CDR3 sequence: CASSGQGASNTEAFF. The DNA of the CDR3 is TGTGCCAGCAGCGGGCAGGGGGCTTCGAACACTGAAGCTTTCTTT. The variable domain in full, completed from reference TRBV9 and TRBJ1-1, reads DSGVTQTPKHLITATGQRVTLRCSPRSGDLSVYWYQQSLDQGLQFLIQYYNGEERAKGNILERFSAQQFPDLHSELNLSSLELGDSALYFCASSGQGASNTEAFFGQGTRLTVV.

This clone has only a few counts. The rearrangement joins TRBV11-2 to TRBJ2-2, with 7 bases aligning to TRBD2. The CDR3 extends over 17 amino acids. The germline V gene has CDR1 SGHAT and CDR2 FQNNGV. Trimming took 1 base from V and 5 from J; bases not matched to a gene: 10. The chain's CDR3 is CASSLAGAGVGTGELFF. CDR3 bases: TGTGCCAGCAGCTTAGCCGGGGCGGGAGTAGGTACCGGGGAGCTGTTTTTT.